The TCR beta chain under discussion was sequenced for a study of shared clonotypes between healthy human individuals. CDR3 size: 17 residues. CDR1 SGDLS and CDR2 YYNGEE come from the germline V gene. V was clipped by 0 bases and J by 4 bases, with 19 bases between them. Profiling relied on immunoSEQ multiplex PCR, and the TCRdb table lists in-frame clones only, not all of them. The sample lists approximately 810,000 clones; around 93% were seen once. Naive CD8 cells were CD45RO-negative, positively selected for CCR7, excluding terminally differentiated effector memory CD45RA+ cells. V is TRBV9 and J is TRBJ1-2; weak D call: TRBD1 (6 bases). This TCR came from a man aged 25 to 40 in good health. Sequenced input: naive CD8+ T cells sorted from blood. The CDR3 nucleotides read TGTGCCAGCAGCGTAGATACGACAGGTTTGGGGGCCTATGGCTACACCTTC. Its protein product is CASSVDTTGLGAYGYTF.